The next 23 T cell receptor beta chains were all read from a single sample in a study of blood T cell repertoires in COVID-19. Produced via immunoSEQ multiplex PCR; TCRdb's table is partial and in-frame only. This sample carries 200,000 or so clones, about 90% of them seen once, and the ten largest clones take around 2.2%. Sequenced sample: peripheral blood. The receptors come from a woman between 45 and 60 years old with acute or convalescent COVID-19.

The chain has TRBV2 and TRBJ2-2; maybe TRBD1 (6 bases). Germline V gene lookup returns CDR1 SNHLY and CDR2 FYNNEI. The CDR3 extends over 13 amino acids. Between the trimmed V and J ends, which lost 8 bases and 1 base, there was a span of 8 bases. Here the CDR3 reads CASWTVNTGELFF. In DNA, the CDR3 is TGTGCCAGCTGGACAGTGAACACCGGGGAGCTGTTTTTT.

The chain couples TRBV6-2 or TRBV6-3 to TRBJ2-3; TRBD2 matches at 11 bases. The CDR3 runs 16 residues. Germline assignment: CDR1 MNHEY and CDR2 SVGEGT. The J segment lost 5 bases and the V segment lost 2 bases, leaving 6 bases of the junction unmatched. The CDR3 nucleotides are TGTGCCAGCAGTTACAGACTAGCGGGGTTGGTAGATACGCAGTATTTT. Its protein product is CASSYRLAGLVDTQYF.

V usage is TRBV5-1 and J usage is TRBJ2-3; the match to TRBD2 covers 9 bases. V lost 1 base to trimming and J lost 0 bases; unmatched junction nucleotides: 6. The CDR3 spans 17 residues. Germline V gene data show CDR1 as SGHRS and CDR2 as YFSETQ. The CDR3 DNA reads as TGCGCCAGCAGCTTGTCCCCAGCGGGGGGAAGCACAGATACGCAGTATTTT. The encoded protein is CASSLSPAGGSTDTQYF. Full variable domain (outside the CDR3, taken from reference TRBV5-1 and TRBJ2-3): KAGVTQTPRYLIKTRGQQVTLSCSPISGHRSVSWYQQTPGQGLQFLFEYFSETQRNKGNFPGRFSGRQFSNSRSEMNVSTLELGDSALYLCASSLSPAGGSTDTQYFGPGTRLTVL.

This clone appeared a single time. The chain recombines TRBV10-3 with TRBJ1-5; D ambiguous. The CDR3 is made up of 14 amino acids. V was cut by 8 bases and J by 1 base, with 12 bases left in between. Germline V gene lookup returns CDR1 ENHRY and CDR2 SYGVKD. The CDR3 bases are TGTGCCATCTCATCTGACGGGAGCAATCAGCCCCAGCATTTT. Protein: CAISSDGSNQPQHF.

This clone was recorded a few times. The chain is built from TRBV24-1 and TRBJ2-3; perhaps TRBD2 as D (5 bases). The CDR3 sequence is 15 residues long. Germline V gene lookup returns CDR1 KGHDR and CDR2 SFDVKD. Trimming shortened V by 6 bases and J by 1 base, and 13 bases separated the two germline ends. Here the CDR3 reads CATSFGDGGTDTQYF. The CDR3 DNA follows: TGTGCCACCAGTTTCGGCGACGGGGGCACAGATACGCAGTATTTT.

The V and J genes are TRBV6-5 and TRBJ2-1, with TRBD2 identical over 10 bases. Germline CDR1 and CDR2: MNHEY and SVGAGI. Trimming cost V 8 bases and J 12 bases; bases outside gene matches: 10. The CDR3 is made up of 13 amino acids. CDR3 sequence reads: CASAGIVAGGQFF. Written as DNA, the CDR3 is TGTGCCAGCGCGGGGATAGTAGCGGGAGGGCAGTTCTTC.

This chain links TRBV3-1 (or the pseudogene TRBV3-2) with TRBJ2-3; 9 bases are a match to TRBD1. Trimming cost V 5 bases and J 5 bases; bases outside gene matches: 8. CDR1 is LGHDT and CDR2 is YNNKEL in the germline V gene (reference sequence). The CDR3 is 15 amino acids. The CDR3 sequence: CASSAYRGRVDTQYF. The CDR3, as DNA: TGTGCCAGCAGCGCCTACAGGGGGCGCGTAGATACGCAGTATTTT.

This clone was counted only a few times. The chain uses TRBV7-2 and TRBJ2-7, with 7 bases aligning to TRBD2. The CDR3 has 16 amino acids. Germline trimming cut 1 base from V and 0 bases from J; bases unmatched to any gene: 6. The germline CDR1 and CDR2 sequences are SGHTA and FQGNSA. This CDR3 reads CASSLVTLADSYEQYF. CDR3 DNA: TGTGCCAGCAGCTTAGTAACTCTAGCGGACTCCTACGAGCAGTACTTC.

This chain links TRBV14 with TRBJ2-3; 8 bases fit TRBD2. Germline V CDR1 and CDR2: SGHDN, FVKESK. V dropped 1 base and J dropped 2; count of bases not matched to a gene: 5. The CDR3 loop spans 16 amino acids. The CDR3 DNA reads TGTGCCAGCAGCCAAGTCGGCGGGGGGACCACAGATACGCAGTATTTT. This codes for CASSQVGGGTTDTQYF. Looking up the rest from reference TRBV14 and TRBJ2-3 gives the full variable domain: EAGVTQFPSHSVIEKGQTVTLRCDPISGHDNLYWYRRVMGKEIKFLLHFVKESKQDESGMPNNRFLAERTGGTYSTLKVQPAELEDSGVYFCASSQVGGGTTDTQYFGPGTRLTVL.

V gene TRBV18 combines with J gene TRBJ1-1; TRBD1 agrees at 7 bases. Trimming at V came to 0 bases and at J to 6 bases, leaving 1 base not matched to a gene. CDR3 length equals 13 residues. Germline CDR1 KGHSH, CDR2 LQKENI. CDR3 nucleotide sequence: TGTGCCAGCTCACCACCTGACAGGGCTGAAGCTTTCTTT. This encodes CASSPPDRAEAFF.

The gene calls are TRBV3-1 (or the pseudogene TRBV3-2) and TRBJ2-5, with TRBD2 matching over 11 bases. CDR1 and CDR2 from the germline V gene are LGHDT and YNNKEL (reference sequence). CDR3 length: 18 amino acids. The V segment lost 4 bases and the J segment 0 bases; nucleotides outside the gene matches: 10. The CDR3 DNA follows: TGTGCCAGCAGCCCGAATAACCTAGCGGGGGGTTACCAAGAGACCCAGTACTTC. It is translated as CASSPNNLAGGYQETQYF.

This clone was seen only a few times. The chain is built from TRBV27 and TRBJ1-6, with D perhaps matching TRBD1 (6 bases). Germline V gene sequence: CDR1 MNHEY, CDR2 SMNVEV (reference sequence). V lost 4 bases, J lost 4 bases, and 14 bases lay in between. The CDR3 spans 16 residues. CDR3 protein: CASSSDGTLYNSPLHF. Here the CDR3 DNA reads TGTGCCAGCAGTTCCGACGGGACACTGTATAATTCACCCCTCCACTTT.

CDR3 bases: TGTGCCAGCAGTCCCGGGACAGGGCTAACCGGGGAGCTGTTTTTT. Its translation: CASSPGTGLTGELFF. The V call is TRBV7-3, the J call TRBJ2-2; TRBD1 matches 9 bases. V lost 6 bases to trimming and J lost 5 bases; unmatched junction nucleotides: 7. CDR3 length: 15 amino acids. Germline V gives CDR1 SGHTA, CDR2 FQGTGA.

This chain uses TRBV30 with TRBJ2-7, with a possible D match to TRBD2 (5 bases). Germline CDR1 GTSNPN, CDR2 SVGIG (reference sequence). With 5 bases removed from V and 7 bases from J, the gap between germline ends came to 15 bases. The CDR3 consists of 12 residues. Here the CDR3 reads CAWDGGGAEQYF. Written as DNA, the CDR3 is TGTGCCTGGGATGGAGGTGGTGCGGAGCAGTACTTC.

A word on this clone: The sample has other DNA sequences that encode this CDR3 too. The rearrangement joins TRBV12-3 or TRBV12-4 to TRBJ2-7; D gene ambiguous. Trimming took 2 bases from V and 4 from J, leaving 3 bases between them. This CDR3 is 11 amino acids long. The CDR3 DNA reads TGTGCCAGCAGTTTAACTTACGAGCAGTACTTC. This codes for CASSLTYEQYF.

As DNA, the CDR3 is TGTGCCAGCAGCTTGGGTAGGACAGACGATGGAAAACTGTTTTTT. Its protein product is CASSLGRTDDGKLFF. This chain joins TRBV7-9 and TRBJ1-4; tentative D call: TRBD1 (6 bases). V gave up 3 bases and J gave up 10 bases, with 18 bases separating them. The CDR3 extends over 15 amino acids. Germline CDR1 SEHNR, CDR2 FQNEAQ (reference sequence).

This chain joins TRBV7-9 and TRBJ2-3; perhaps TRBD1 as D (5 bases). This CDR3 has 18 residues. From germline, CDR1 is SEHNR and CDR2 FQNEAQ (reference sequence). The V end lost 5 bases, the J end lost 3 bases, and 24 bases lay between the germline ends. CDR3 residues: CASSQAPRDSVGTDTQYF. The CDR3 nucleotides are TGTGCCAGCAGCCAGGCCCCCCGTGACAGCGTAGGAACAGATACGCAGTATTTT.

This clone was seen a handful of times. The V gene is TRBV10-3, the J gene TRBJ2-1, with TRBD2 identical over 7 bases. V lost 9 bases, J lost 7 bases, and 6 bases stayed unmatched. This CDR3 has 12 amino acids. Germline V gene data show CDR1 as ENHRY and CDR2 as SYGVKD. As DNA, the CDR3 is TGTGCCATTTCAGCTAGCGGTAATGAGCAGTTCTTC. This codes for CAISASGNEQFF.

V gene TRBV6-1 combines with J gene TRBJ2-7; TRBD2 aligns across 10 bases. With V trimmed by 1 base and J by 2 bases, 2 bases remained unmatched. CDR3 size: 15 residues. The germline V gene encodes CDR1 MNHNS and CDR2 SASEGT. The CDR3 DNA is TGTGCCAGCAGTGAAGAAGCGGGGGGGGCCTACGAGCAGTACTTC. Residues: CASSEEAGGAYEQYF.

The V gene is TRBV6-2 or TRBV6-3, the J gene TRBJ1-3; no firm D call. CDR1 is MNHEY and CDR2 is SVGEGT in the germline V gene. V was pared by 4 bases and J by 4 bases, with 11 bases between. The CDR3 contains 14 residues. The CDR3 is CASSSAGNGNTIYF. CDR3 nucleotide sequence: TGTGCCAGCAGTTCGGCGGGCAACGGAAACACCATATATTTT.

V usage is TRBV13 and J usage is TRBJ2-1; TRBD2 aligns across 9 bases. Germline V gene sequence: CDR1 PRHDT, CDR2 FYEKMQ (reference sequence). The CDR3 extends over 15 amino acids. V trimming: 1 base; J trimming: 8 bases; junction bases outside the gene matches: 6. The CDR3 protein is CASSLALAGSDEQFF. The CDR3 DNA reads as TGTGCCAGCAGCTTAGCTCTAGCGGGAAGCGATGAGCAGTTCTTC. The full variable domain, with the rest looked up from reference TRBV13 and TRBJ2-1, is AAGVIQSPRHLIKEKRETATLKCYPIPRHDTVYWYQQGPGQDPQFLISFYEKMQSDKGSIPDRFSAQQFSDYHSELNMSSLELGDSALYFCASSLALAGSDEQFFGPGTRLTVL.

This chain links TRBV7-9 with TRBJ1-1, with D possibly being TRBD1 (5 bases). The CDR3 runs to 15 residues. Looked up from germline, CDR1 is SEHNR and CDR2 is FQNEAQ (reference sequence). The germline V and J ends were trimmed by 1 base and 1 base, with 10 bases remaining between them. In DNA form, the CDR3 reads TGTGCCAGCAGCTTAGTGGGGCCACAGAACACTGAAGCTTTCTTT. Its translation is CASSLVGPQNTEAFF.

This clone has only one observation. This chain connects TRBV9 to TRBJ2-7; 11 bases fit TRBD2. The V segment lost 9 bases and the J segment 2 bases; nucleotides outside the gene matches: 10. Germline loops: CDR1 SGDLS, CDR2 YYNGEE. The CDR3 runs 15 residues. The CDR3 nucleotides are TGTGCCAAGAAACTAGCGGGGGCCTTAACCTACGAGCAGTACTTC. Translation gives CAKKLAGALTYEQYF.